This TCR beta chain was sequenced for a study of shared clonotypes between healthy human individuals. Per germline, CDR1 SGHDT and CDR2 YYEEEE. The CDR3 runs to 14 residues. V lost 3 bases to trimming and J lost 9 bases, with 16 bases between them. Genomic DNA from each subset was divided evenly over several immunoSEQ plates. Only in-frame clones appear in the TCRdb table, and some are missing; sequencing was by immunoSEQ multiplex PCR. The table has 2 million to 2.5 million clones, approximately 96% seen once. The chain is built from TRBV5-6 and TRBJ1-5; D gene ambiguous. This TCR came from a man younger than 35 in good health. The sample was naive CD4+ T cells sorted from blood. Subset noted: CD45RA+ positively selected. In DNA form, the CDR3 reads TGTGCCAGCAGCTCCTCGGTCCCCCCATCGCCCCAGCATTTT. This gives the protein CASSSSVPPSPQHF.